One T cell receptor (beta chain) is described in this entry. This clone was recorded many times. Its antigen remains unidentified. No base quality values were provided; no much bigger clone lies one nucleotide off. Genomic DNA was used for TRB sequencing, which was performed with the immunoSEQ assay at survey resolution or with the hsTCRB kit. The original pipeline was this. The immunoSEQ software handled the initial read processing, while the LymphoSeq R package was used for the repertoire analyses. Clonality was calculated as 1 minus normalized Shannon entropy, and the Gini coefficient was also calculated for each TRB dataset. To infer phenotypes in unsorted samples, TRB sequences from sorted subsets of the recipient or donor were mapped onto unsorted samples from the same recipient. Here the immuneACCESS table is served through TCRdb, limited to in-frame sequences with V and J called. Missing clones are a known gap in these copies; in checked studies unresolved V genes cover under half, and the rest lacks a known reason. V and J calls and clone size are those listed in that table; D and trimming were worked out from the DNA. Listed for this sample are 30,000 or so clones, none observed only a single time. 2.7% of the sample comes from the top ten.

The CDR1 and CDR2 encoded by the germline V gene are MNHEY and SVGAGI. Deletion took 0 bases off V and 0 bases off J, with a span of 8 bases between the germline ends. The CDR3, from cysteine to phenylalanine, totals 15 residues. Just CDR3 DNA is preserved here, 45 bases in frame from base 1. These data belong to a study of T cells after posttransplantation cyclophosphamide (dated by TCRdb to 2016 to 2017). About the full investigation: The study tracked T cell repertoire reconstitution by TRB sequencing after myeloablative bone marrow transplantation using posttransplantation cyclophosphamide as GVHD prophylaxis. Samples from approximately 40 PTCy-treated patients and fewer than 20 related bone marrow donors of those patients were subjected to antigen receptor sequencing. TRB sequencing was performed on blood from all 35 or so PTCy patients with 1-year posttransplant specimens. In 3 patients, TRB sequencing was also performed on up to roughly 3 more blood samples taken 2 to 5.2 years after transplant, and in 4 patients, pretransplant blood was also TRB-sequenced. TRA and TRB clonality were tightly correlated in about ten samples, so subsequent TCR analyses focused on TRB only. Public TRB sequences were searched against a database of over 3,000 sequences associated with responses to pathogens, tumor antigens, self-antigens and alloantigens. Overall results and qualifications from the work: Across 35 to 55 patients, TRB clonality was highly associated with recipient CMV seropositivity and CMV reactivation, and diversity in PTCy patients was similar to diversity in CNI/methotrexate controls. At 1-2 months, donor-recipient similarity was low but rose over the first year, and the later blood repertoires were often dominated by donor CD8+ memory clones. The TRB repertoires of T cells infiltrating skin or the GI tract showed only limited overlap with the TRB repertoires found in blood.

On the day of marrow donation, related bone marrow donors gave peripheral blood samples. Peripheral blood and bone marrow mononuclear cells were isolated by Ficoll-Hypaque density centrifugation and cryopreserved. Here the chain combines TRBV6-5 and TRBJ1-1, with no reliable assignment of the D segment. The source of this sequence is a woman aged 60-75 years in good health, CMV-negative, and a related stem cell transplant donor. Source material: PBMCs. The CDR3 has the sequence CASSYSSVLNTEAFF. The DNA sequence is given as TGTGCCAGCAGTTACTCGTCTGTCTTGAACACTGAAGCTTTCTTT.